The 28 T cell receptor beta chains reported below all come from one sample, sequenced in a study of Ad26.COV2.S vaccination and SARS-CoV-2 variants. The data were produced by immunoSEQ multiplex PCR, yet TCRdb's version contains in-frame clones alone and is incomplete. The sample lists 350,000 to 450,000 clones, about 91% occurring once. Sequencing was performed on peripheral blood, taken after recovery from COVID-19. All receptors come from a human donor who had recovered from COVID-19.

The CDR3 here is CASSQDYRVDEAFF. CDR3 sequence (DNA): TGCGCCAGCAGCCAAGATTACAGGGTAGATGAAGCTTTCTTT. The rearrangement uses TRBV4-1 and TRBJ1-1; D possibly corresponds to TRBD1 (6 bases). Germline V lookup: CDR1 MGHRA, CDR2 YSYEKL. The CDR3 is made up of 14 amino acids. Trimming shortened V by 0 bases and J by 7 bases, and 12 bases separated the two germline ends.

The chain has TRBV5-4 and TRBJ2-2; 15 nucleotides agree with TRBD2. This CDR3 is 17 amino acids long. The trim removed 3 bases at V and 6 bases at J, leaving 6 bases unmatched. Germline assignment: CDR1 SGHNT and CDR2 YYREEE (reference sequence). The CDR3: CASSSGLAGGRSGELFF. In DNA form, the CDR3 reads TGTGCCAGCAGCTCCGGACTAGCGGGGGGGCGATCCGGGGAGCTGTTTTTT. Looking up the rest from reference TRBV5-4 and TRBJ2-2 gives the full variable domain: ETGVTQSPTHLIKTRGQQVTLRCSSQSGHNTVSWYQQALGQGPQFIFQYYREEENGRGNFPPRFSGLQFPNYSSELNVNALELDDSALYLCASSSGLAGGRSGELFFGEGSRLTVL.

The CDR3 sequence is CASSDSQPYGYTF. The CDR3 region has the DNA TGTGCCAGCAGTGACTCTCAGCCCTATGGCTACACCTTC. This chain connects TRBV6-4 to TRBJ1-2, with D hard to call. This CDR3 is built from 13 residues. Trimming left V 0 bases short and J 4 bases short, with 6 bases between. Per germline, CDR1 MRHNA and CDR2 SNTAGT.

This sequence joins TRBV5-1 and TRBJ2-1; D tentatively fits TRBD1 or TRBD2 (5 bases each). Trimming cost V 2 bases and J 2 bases, with 11 bases left between them. This CDR3 has 15 amino acids. From germline, CDR1 is SGHRS and CDR2 YFSETQ. The CDR3 reads CASSLRGEAYNEQFF. DNA of the CDR3: TGCGCCAGCAGCTTAAGGGGAGAGGCCTACAATGAGCAGTTCTTC. Combining the CDR3 with reference TRBV5-1 and TRBJ2-1 gives the whole variable domain KAGVTQTPRYLIKTRGQQVTLSCSPISGHRSVSWYQQTPGQGLQFLFEYFSETQRNKGNFPGRFSGRQFSNSRSEMNVSTLELGDSALYLCASSLRGEAYNEQFFGPGTRLTVL.

V gene TRBV2 combines with J gene TRBJ1-4; TRBD1 agrees at 8 bases. Germline V gene lookup returns CDR1 SNHLY and CDR2 FYNNEI. The CDR3 extends over 15 amino acids. Trimming took 6 bases from V and 7 from J; bases not matched to a gene: 10. CDR3 in amino acids: CASRADRGGREKLFF. Written as DNA, the CDR3 is TGTGCCAGCAGAGCCGACAGGGGCGGACGTGAAAAACTGTTTTTT.

J is TRBJ2-5 and V is TRBV2; D is uncertain. The CDR3 runs 12 residues. Germline V gene lookup returns CDR1 SNHLY and CDR2 FYNNEI. Between the trimmed V and J ends, which lost 6 bases and 4 bases, there was a span of 9 bases. CDR3 sequence: CASRYSVETQYF. CDR3 DNA sequence: TGTGCCAGCAGATACAGTGTAGAGACCCAGTACTTC.

This chain connects TRBV6-5 to TRBJ2-7; TRBD2 is a possible D gene (6 bases). The germline gives CDR1 MNHEY, CDR2 SVGAGI. The CDR3 has 15 residues. The V end lost 6 bases, the J end lost 0 bases, and 15 bases lay between the germline ends. CDR3 amino acids: CASRLEGLSSYEQYF. In DNA, the CDR3 is TGTGCCAGCAGGTTGGAGGGGTTGAGCTCCTACGAGCAGTACTTC.

Comments on this clone: This CDR3 is also generated by other DNA sequences in the sample. V gene TRBV5-1 combines with J gene TRBJ2-2; no reliable D call. CDR3 length: 14 residues. Looked up from germline, CDR1 is SGHRS and CDR2 is YFSETQ. As DNA, the CDR3 is TGCGCTAGTATGAGGAATCCGAACACCGGGGAGCTGTTTTTT. Translating it yields CASMRNPNTGELFF.

This clone was seen a single time. The V and J genes are TRBV10-1 and TRBJ2-5; possible D gene TRBD1, 5 bases. Per germline, CDR1 WNHNN and CDR2 SYGVQD (reference sequence). V was cut by 3 bases and J by 5 bases, with 10 bases left in between. The CDR3 sequence is 13 residues long. The CDR3 nucleotides read TGCGCCAGCAGTGATGGCAGGGTGGAGACCCAGTACTTC. Translating it yields CASSDGRVETQYF.

This clone occurred once. The rearrangement joins TRBV27 to TRBJ1-2; D perhaps matches TRBD1 (5 bases). Trimming left V 3 bases short and J 8 bases short, with 10 bases between. Germline V gene data show CDR1 as MNHEY and CDR2 as SMNVEV (reference sequence). This CDR3 contains 12 residues. The CDR3 DNA sequence: TGTGCCAGCAGTTTGTTGGGGCACGGCTACACCTTC. Translating it yields CASSLLGHGYTF.

The rearrangement joins TRBV25-1 to TRBJ2-3; D unresolved. The CDR3 runs 12 residues. V gave up 8 bases and J gave up 6 bases, with 12 bases separating them. The germline V gene has CDR1 MGHDK and CDR2 SYGVNS. CDR3 coding DNA: TGTGCCAGCGGCAGGCTCAGGGATACGCAGTATTTT. This codes for CASGRLRDTQYF.

The rearrangement uses TRBV6-6 and TRBJ2-7; D possibly corresponds to TRBD1 (5 bases). Trimming shortened V by 2 bases and J by 5 bases, and 7 bases separated the two germline ends. The CDR3 runs 12 residues. Per the germline V gene, CDR1 is MNHNY and CDR2 is SVGAGI (reference sequence). CDR3 region: CASSYTQDEQYF. The CDR3 DNA is TGTGCCAGCAGTTACACACAGGACGAGCAGTACTTC.

The chain uses TRBV10-3 and TRBJ2-1; tentatively, D is TRBD1 or TRBD2 (5 bases each). The CDR3 is made up of 13 amino acids. Germline V lookup: CDR1 ENHRY, CDR2 SYGVKD. V gave up 7 bases and J gave up 7 bases, with 14 bases separating them. The DNA for the CDR3 is TGTGCCATCAACAGAGGGGAGCCAAATGAGCAGTTCTTC. Translated: CAINRGEPNEQFF.

V is TRBV7-8 and J is TRBJ1-2; TRBD1 matches at 10 bases. With V trimmed by 6 bases and J by 7 bases, 5 bases remained unmatched. The CDR3 is made up of 13 amino acids. Germline CDR1 SGHVS, CDR2 FQNEAQ. The CDR3 reads CASRRQGAGGYTF. The CDR3 DNA reads as TGTGCCAGCAGAAGACAGGGGGCGGGTGGCTACACCTTC. Full variable domain (rest looked up from reference TRBV7-8 and TRBJ1-2): GAGVSQSPRYKVAKRGQDVALRCDPISGHVSLFWYQQALGQGPEFLTYFQNEAQLDKSGLPSDRFFAERPEGSVSTLKIQRTQQEDSAVYLCASRRQGAGGYTFGSGTRLTVV.

The rearrangement links TRBV6-2 or TRBV6-3 to TRBJ1-1, with 7 bases aligning to TRBD1. V shed 2 bases and J 8 bases; nucleotides not matched to a gene: 5. The CDR3 contains 13 residues. The germline V gene encodes CDR1 MNHEY and CDR2 SVGEGT. The CDR3 loop reads CASSYAAGGEAFF. The CDR3 DNA sequence: TGTGCCAGCAGTTACGCCGCAGGGGGAGAAGCTTTCTTT.

The genes are TRBV5-4 and TRBJ2-3; 8 bases are shared with TRBD2. Germline V lookup: CDR1 SGHNT, CDR2 YYREEE (reference sequence). V lost 6 bases, J lost 2 bases, and 8 bases stayed unmatched. This CDR3 comprises 15 residues. The CDR3: CASKRSGGSTDTQYF. In DNA, the CDR3 is TGTGCCAGCAAGAGGAGCGGGGGTTCCACAGATACGCAGTATTTT.

The sample holds one count of this clone. The chain employs TRBV7-3 and TRBJ2-2; TRBD2 aligns across 9 bases. This CDR3 is built from 16 residues. Germline values: CDR1 SGHTA, CDR2 FQGTGA. J lost 8 bases, V lost 5 bases, and 12 bases had no gene match. The CDR3 loop reads CASSPLRGGSAGELFF. DNA of the CDR3: TGTGCCAGCAGCCCCCTGCGGGGGGGCTCGGCAGGGGAGCTGTTTTTT.

On this clone: In the same sample, other DNA sequences code for this CDR3. The chain joins TRBV5-6 to TRBJ1-2; the D is unclear. The germline gives CDR1 SGHDT, CDR2 YYEEEE. Trimming cost V 0 bases and J 7 bases, with 4 bases left between them. The CDR3 has 11 residues. The CDR3 nucleotides are TGTGCCAGCAGCTTGGACCGTGGCTACACCTTC. This sequence encodes CASSLDRGYTF. The full variable domain, in which reference TRBV5-6 and TRBJ1-2 provide the parts outside the CDR3, is DAGVTQSPTHLIKTRGQQVTLRCSPKSGHDTVSWYQQALGQGPQFIFQYYEEEERQRGNFPDRFSGHQFPNYSSELNVNALLLGDSALYLCASSLDRGYTFGSGTRLTVV.

The V and J genes are TRBV5-1 and TRBJ1-5, with 7 bases matching TRBD1. Germline V lookup: CDR1 SGHRS, CDR2 YFSETQ. This CDR3 has 15 residues. Trimming at V came to 4 bases and at J to 3 bases, leaving 7 bases not matched to a gene. CDR3 DNA: TGCGCCAGCAGCCTGTCCGGGACAGACAATCAGCCCCAGCATTTT. Its protein product is CASSLSGTDNQPQHF. Complete variable domain (other parts from reference TRBV5-1 and TRBJ1-5): KAGVTQTPRYLIKTRGQQVTLSCSPISGHRSVSWYQQTPGQGLQFLFEYFSETQRNKGNFPGRFSGRQFSNSRSEMNVSTLELGDSALYLCASSLSGTDNQPQHFGDGTRLSIL.

The J gene is TRBJ1-4, the V gene TRBV5-1, with TRBD1 as a possible D gene (6 bases). CDR1 SGHRS and CDR2 YFSETQ come from the germline V gene. The CDR3 length is 16 residues. Trimming took 5 bases from V and 3 from J, leaving 17 bases between them. CDR3 in DNA: TGCGCCAGCAGGTCCGGGGGCGCGGGGGCTAATGAAAAACTGTTTTTT. Encoded protein: CASRSGGAGANEKLFF.

J is TRBJ2-7 and V is TRBV6-5; D gene uncertain. The germline V gene has CDR1 MNHEY and CDR2 SVGAGI. The CDR3 consists of 16 residues. V was cut by 0 bases and J by 4 bases, with 16 bases left in between. CDR3 DNA: TGTGCCAGCAGTTACTCGGGTGAAGGGTTGGGGTACGAGCAGTACTTC. Encoded protein: CASSYSGEGLGYEQYF.

This sequence joins TRBV27 and TRBJ2-7; D unclear. Trimming removed 5 bases from V and 2 bases from J, with 10 bases in between. The CDR3 covers 13 residues. From germline, CDR1 is MNHEY and CDR2 SMNVEV (reference sequence). The CDR3 sequence: CASSVGEAYEQYF. CDR3 nucleotide sequence: TGTGCCAGCAGTGTTGGAGAGGCCTACGAGCAGTACTTC.

This chain uses TRBV2 with TRBJ1-3; D might be TRBD1 (5 bases). The CDR3 has 15 residues. V dropped 5 bases and J dropped 0 bases, with 11 bases sitting between them. CDR1 and CDR2 from the germline V gene are SNHLY and FYNNEI. CDR3 DNA sequence: TGTGCCAGCAGTTGGGGCGGAGCCTCTGGAAACACCATATATTTT. It specifies CASSWGGASGNTIYF.

This clone appeared a single time. The V call is TRBV12-3 or TRBV12-4, the J call TRBJ2-4; D gene unclear. The CDR3 runs 13 residues. Trimming removed 1 base from V and 3 bases from J, with 4 bases in between. CDR3 amino acids: CASSLDGKNIQYF. The CDR3 DNA sequence: TGTGCCAGCAGTTTAGATGGCAAAAACATTCAGTACTTC.

The J gene is TRBJ2-2, the V gene TRBV18; 7 bases align to TRBD2. J lost 4 bases, V lost 2 bases, and 7 bases had no gene match. Germline V gives CDR1 KGHSH, CDR2 LQKENI. This CDR3 region has 16 residues. CDR3 sequence (DNA): TGTGCCAGCTCACCATTACCAGCGGGGAGCACCGGGGAGCTGTTTTTT. Its translation: CASSPLPAGSTGELFF.

This clone was observed a single time. The chain joins TRBV5-4 to TRBJ1-2, with D hard to call. V shed 3 bases and J shed 5 bases, with 23 bases lying between them. Germline values: CDR1 SGHNT, CDR2 YYREEE (reference sequence). The CDR3 has 17 residues. CDR3 nucleotide sequence: TGTGCCAGCAGCTACGAAACCTCCCGATACCTGACTTATGGCTACACCTTC. Its translation: CASSYETSRYLTYGYTF.

The chain links TRBV7-2 to TRBJ2-7; D is tentatively TRBD1 or TRBD2 (6 bases each). The CDR3 loop spans 16 amino acids. The V end was cut by 5 bases, the J end by 2 bases, with 19 bases between. Germline-derived CDR1 and CDR2 are SGHTA and FQGNSA. CDR3 in DNA: TGTGCCAGCAGCCCAAGGAGGGGGACGGAAGCCTACGAGCAGTACTTC. It codes for CASSPRRGTEAYEQYF.

V is TRBV6-5 and J is TRBJ1-1; 9 bases are shared with TRBD1. Germline lookup yields CDR1 MNHEY and CDR2 SVGAGI. Trimming removed 10 bases from V and 4 bases from J; junction bases left unmatched: 13. CDR3 size: 15 residues. The CDR3: CAILAVTGGPTEAFF. CDR3 sequence (DNA): TGTGCCATCCTCGCTGTGACAGGGGGGCCCACTGAAGCTTTCTTT.